This TCR beta chain was sequenced in a study of blood T cell repertoires in COVID-19. The CDR3 consists of 12 residues. Germline lookup yields CDR1 SNHLY and CDR2 FYNNEI. The V and J ends lost 7 bases and 5 bases respectively, with 9 bases between them. Method: immunoSEQ multiplex PCR; TCRdb's copy keeps in-frame clones and lacks some. The data contain 150,000 or so clones, more than 75% of them singletons. The specimen was peripheral blood. The TCR originated in a human donor with acute or convalescent COVID-19. The donor label of this sample is uncertain. V and J are TRBV2 and TRBJ1-5; D is unclear. CDR3 residues: CASTSSDQPQHF. In DNA, the CDR3 is TGTGCCAGCACTTCGTCTGATCAGCCCCAGCATTTT.